The clone carrying this TCR beta chain was found a few times. Nobody among the patients had been given any treatment before thyroid surgery. The sample is drawn from a study of metastatic and nonmetastatic thyroid tumors. V gave up 6 bases and J gave up 5 bases, with 15 bases separating them. From germline, CDR1 is SQVTM and CDR2 ANQGSEA. CDR3 size: 13 residues. TCRdb re-analyzed the PCR reads using MiXCR. This table holds approximately 17,000 clones, approximately 25% found once. The genes are TRBV29-1 and TRBJ2-3; no reliable D call. Sequencing input: adjacent normal tissue. The sequence derives from a female donor with papillary thyroid cancer or a benign thyroid nodule (not recorded which). Some clones in this sample may be carry-over from other donors' samples. The CDR3 DNA reads TGCAGCGTGGGCCAAGGTATCAAAGATACGCAGTATTTT. It is translated as CSVGQGIKDTQYF.